This note documents a single T cell receptor beta chain sequence. This specimen belongs to a study of blood T cell repertoires in COVID-19. Study context: There were acute and convalescent COVID-19 samples, and they came from the United States, Italy and Spain. The cDNA or gDNA used as material had been derived from T cells, B-cell-depleted T cells, or PBMCs.

Seattle's enrolled individuals joined amid active infection and were then monitored longitudinally. The CDR3 runs 14 residues. The ends were cut back, 5 bases at V and 3 bases at J, with 14 bases in the middle. Germline V gives CDR1 SGHDT, CDR2 YYEEEE. Authors' methods: Amplified reference gene primers provided the basis for estimating nucleated cell counts. Here immunoSEQ multiplex PCR was the method, and the copy in TCRdb shows in-frame clones only, minus some. That table supplies the V and J calls and clone size; D and trimming were determined from the DNA. This table holds 350,000 or so clones, about nine tenths found once.

The chain combines TRBV5-6 with TRBJ1-1, with a weak D call TRBD1 (6 bases). The TCR originated in a woman aged 60-70 years with COVID-19, enrolled during active disease. Sequences were obtained from peripheral blood. CDR3 bases: TGTGCCAGCAGGCCTACAGGGAGGGACACTGAAGCTTTCTTT. Its protein product is CASRPTGRDTEAFF.